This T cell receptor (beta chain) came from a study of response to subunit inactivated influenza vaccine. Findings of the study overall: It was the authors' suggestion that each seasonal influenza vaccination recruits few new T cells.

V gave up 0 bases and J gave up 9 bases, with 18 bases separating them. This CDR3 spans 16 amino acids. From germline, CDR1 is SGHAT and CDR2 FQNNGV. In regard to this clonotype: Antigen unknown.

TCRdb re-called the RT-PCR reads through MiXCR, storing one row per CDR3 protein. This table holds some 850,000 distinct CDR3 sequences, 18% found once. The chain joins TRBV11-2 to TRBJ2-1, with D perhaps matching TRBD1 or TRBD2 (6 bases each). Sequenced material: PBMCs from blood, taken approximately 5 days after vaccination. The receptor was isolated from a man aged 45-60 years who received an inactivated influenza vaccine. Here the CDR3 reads CASSLDGWTTRGEQFF. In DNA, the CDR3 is TGTGCCAGCAGCTTAGATGGGTGGACTACCAGGGGTGAGCAGTTCTTC.